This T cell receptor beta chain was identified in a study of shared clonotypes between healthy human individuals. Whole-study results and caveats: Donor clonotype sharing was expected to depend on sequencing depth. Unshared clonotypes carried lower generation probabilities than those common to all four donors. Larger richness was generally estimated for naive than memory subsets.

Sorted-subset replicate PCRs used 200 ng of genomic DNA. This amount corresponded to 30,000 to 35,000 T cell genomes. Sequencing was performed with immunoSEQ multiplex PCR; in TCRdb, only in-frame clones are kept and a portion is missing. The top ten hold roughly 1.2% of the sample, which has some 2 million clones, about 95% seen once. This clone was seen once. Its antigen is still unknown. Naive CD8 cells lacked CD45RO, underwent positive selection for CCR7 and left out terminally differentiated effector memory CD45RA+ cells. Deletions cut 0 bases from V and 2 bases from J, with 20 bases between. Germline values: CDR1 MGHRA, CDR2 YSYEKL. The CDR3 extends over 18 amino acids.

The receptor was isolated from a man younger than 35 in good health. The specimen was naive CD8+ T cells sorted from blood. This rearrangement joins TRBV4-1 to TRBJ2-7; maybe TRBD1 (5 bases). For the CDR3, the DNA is TGCGCCAGCAGCCAAGAAGTGGTGGGGAAGGGGTTAACCTACGAGCAGTACTTC. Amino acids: CASSQEVVGKGLTYEQYF.